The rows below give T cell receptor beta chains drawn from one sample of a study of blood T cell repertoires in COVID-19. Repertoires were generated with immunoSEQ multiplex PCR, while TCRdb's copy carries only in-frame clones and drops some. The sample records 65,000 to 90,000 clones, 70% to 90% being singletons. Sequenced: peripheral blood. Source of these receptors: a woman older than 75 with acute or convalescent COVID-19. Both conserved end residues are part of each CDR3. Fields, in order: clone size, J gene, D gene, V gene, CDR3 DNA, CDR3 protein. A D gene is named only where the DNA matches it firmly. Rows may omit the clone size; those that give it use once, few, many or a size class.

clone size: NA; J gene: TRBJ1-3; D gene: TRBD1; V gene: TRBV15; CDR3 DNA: TGTGCCACCAGCAGAGAAGGACAGGGGTCCTCTGGAAACACCATATATTTT; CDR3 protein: CATSREGQGSSGNTIYF
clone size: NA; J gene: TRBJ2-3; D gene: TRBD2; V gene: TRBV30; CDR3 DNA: TGTGCCTGGAGTAACATAGCGGGAATAATAGATACGCAGTATTTT; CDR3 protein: CAWSNIAGIIDTQYF
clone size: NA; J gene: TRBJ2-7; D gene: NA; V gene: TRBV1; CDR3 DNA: TGCACCAGCACGGGCGGGAGGACGAGCTCCTACGAGCAGTACTTC; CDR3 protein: CTSTGGRTSSYEQYF
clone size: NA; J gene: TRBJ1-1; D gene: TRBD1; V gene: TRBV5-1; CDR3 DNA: TGCGCCAGCAGTAGACAGGGGACATTGAACACTGAAGCTTTCTTT; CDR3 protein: CASSRQGTLNTEAFF
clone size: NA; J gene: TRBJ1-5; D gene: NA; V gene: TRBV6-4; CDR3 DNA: TGTGCCAGCAGTCAGGGTTCAAATCAGCCCCAGCATTTT; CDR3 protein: CASSQGSNQPQHF
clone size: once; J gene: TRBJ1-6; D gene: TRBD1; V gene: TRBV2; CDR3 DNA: TGTGCCAGCAGTGAAGGAAACAGGGGTAATTCACCCCTCCACTTT; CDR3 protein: CASSEGNRGNSPLHF
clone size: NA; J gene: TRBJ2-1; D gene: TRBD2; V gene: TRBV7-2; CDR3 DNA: TGTGCCAGCAGCTCGCTAGGCGGGGGGCATGATGAGCAGTTCTTC; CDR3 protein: CASSSLGGGHDEQFF
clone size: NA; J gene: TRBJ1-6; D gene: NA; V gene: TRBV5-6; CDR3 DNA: TGTGCCAGCAGCTTGGCCGCAGGGAGGGACTCCTATAATTCACCCCTCCACTTT; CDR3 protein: CASSLAAGRDSYNSPLHF
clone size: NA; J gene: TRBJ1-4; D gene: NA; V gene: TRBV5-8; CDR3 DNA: TGTGCCTTCGGGGAGGGGAAACGAACTAATGAAAAACTGTTTTTT; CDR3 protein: CAFGEGKRTNEKLFF
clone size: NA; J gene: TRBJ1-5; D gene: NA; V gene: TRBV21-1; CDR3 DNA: TGTGCCAGCACCATGACAGGGTATAGCAATCAGCCCCAGCATTTT; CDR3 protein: CASTMTGYSNQPQHF
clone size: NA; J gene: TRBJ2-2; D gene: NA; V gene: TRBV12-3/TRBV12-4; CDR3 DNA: TGTGCCAGCAGTTTAGGGCCAGCGGAGGAGCTGTTTTTT; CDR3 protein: CASSLGPAEELFF
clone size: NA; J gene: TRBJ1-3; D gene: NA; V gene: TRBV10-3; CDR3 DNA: TGTGCCATCAGTGACCCTGGACATTACTCTGGAAACACCATATATTTT; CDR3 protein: CAISDPGHYSGNTIYF
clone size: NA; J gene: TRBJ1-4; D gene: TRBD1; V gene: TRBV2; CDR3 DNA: TGTGCCAGCACCCGACAGGGGCCGAATGAAAAACTGTTTTTT; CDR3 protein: CASTRQGPNEKLFF
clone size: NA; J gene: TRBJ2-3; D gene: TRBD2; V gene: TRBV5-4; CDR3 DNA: TGTGCCAGCAGCTTCGGTGGGCTAGCGGGAGGCACAGATACGCAGTATTTT; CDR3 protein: CASSFGGLAGGTDTQYF
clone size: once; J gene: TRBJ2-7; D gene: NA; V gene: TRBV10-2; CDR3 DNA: TGCGCCAGCAAGGGGGGCAGGGGGGAGTCCTACGAGCAGTACTTC; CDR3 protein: CASKGGRGESYEQYF
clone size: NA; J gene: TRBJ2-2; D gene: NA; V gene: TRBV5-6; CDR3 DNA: TGTGCCAGCACCGACCGGACAGTCCCCGGGGAGCTGTTTTTT; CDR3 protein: CASTDRTVPGELFF
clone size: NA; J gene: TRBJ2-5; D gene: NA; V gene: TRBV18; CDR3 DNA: TGTGCCAGCTCACCTAGCGAGGAGACCCAGTACTTC; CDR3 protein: CASSPSEETQYF
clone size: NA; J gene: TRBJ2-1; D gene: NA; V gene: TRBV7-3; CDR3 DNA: TGTGCCAGCAGCTTAAGTCTGGAGTCTAAGCAGTTCTTC; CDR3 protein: CASSLSLESKQFF
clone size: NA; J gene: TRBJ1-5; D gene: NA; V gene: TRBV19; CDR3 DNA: TGTGCCAGTAGTATCGAGACAAATAGCAATCAGCCCCAGCATTTT; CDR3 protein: CASSIETNSNQPQHF
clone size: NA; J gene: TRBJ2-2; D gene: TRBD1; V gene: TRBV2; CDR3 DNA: TGTGCCAGCAGACAGGGGGCGAGCACCGGGGAGCTGTTTTTT; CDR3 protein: CASRQGASTGELFF
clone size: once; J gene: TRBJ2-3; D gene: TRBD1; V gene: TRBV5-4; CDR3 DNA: TGTGCCAGCAGCACCGGACAGGGGCAAGATACGCAGTATTTT; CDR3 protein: CASSTGQGQDTQYF
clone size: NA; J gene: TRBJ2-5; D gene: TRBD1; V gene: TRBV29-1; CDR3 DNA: TGCAGCGTAGCCAAGGGGGCCCAAGAGACCCAGTACTTC; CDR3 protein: CSVAKGAQETQYF
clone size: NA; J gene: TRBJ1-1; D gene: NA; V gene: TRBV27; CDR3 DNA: TGTGCCAGCCATCTTGACGGGAGGGTCACTGAAGCTTTCTTT; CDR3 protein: CASHLDGRVTEAFF
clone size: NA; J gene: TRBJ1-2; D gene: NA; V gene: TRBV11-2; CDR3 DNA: TGTGCCAGCAGCTCGGACAGTTTACTCTATGGCTACACCTTC; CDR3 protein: CASSSDSLLYGYTF
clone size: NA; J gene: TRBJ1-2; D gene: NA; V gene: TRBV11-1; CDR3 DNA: TGTGCCAGCAGCGTAGGGCACAACGATGGCTACACCTTC; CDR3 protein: CASSVGHNDGYTF
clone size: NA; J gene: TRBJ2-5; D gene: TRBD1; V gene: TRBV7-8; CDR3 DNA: TGTGCCAGCAGCTTAGCCGGACAGGGGAGGGAGACCCAGTACTTC; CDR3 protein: CASSLAGQGRETQYF
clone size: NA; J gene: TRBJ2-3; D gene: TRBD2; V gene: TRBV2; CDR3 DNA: TGTGCCAGCAGTGCCACTAGCGGGGGGCGCACAGATACGCAGTATTTT; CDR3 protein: CASSATSGGRTDTQYF
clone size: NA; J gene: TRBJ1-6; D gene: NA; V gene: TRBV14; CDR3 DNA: TGTGCCAGCAGCGCCAGGGGAGATGGTTCACCCCTCCACTTT; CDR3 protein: CASSARGDGSPLHF
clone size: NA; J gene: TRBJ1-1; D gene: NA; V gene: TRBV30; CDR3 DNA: TGTGCCTGGAGTAAGGCGGAGAACACTGAAGCTTTCTTT; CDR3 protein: CAWSKAENTEAFF
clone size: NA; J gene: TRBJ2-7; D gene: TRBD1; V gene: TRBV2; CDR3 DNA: TGTGCCAGCAGTGAACAGGGGGTAAGCTCCTACGAGCAGTACTTC; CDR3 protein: CASSEQGVSSYEQYF
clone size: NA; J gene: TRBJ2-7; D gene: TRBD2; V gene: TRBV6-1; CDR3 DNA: TGTGCCAGCAGTGACTTTAGCGGGAGGGGATCCTACGAGCAGTACTTC; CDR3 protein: CASSDFSGRGSYEQYF
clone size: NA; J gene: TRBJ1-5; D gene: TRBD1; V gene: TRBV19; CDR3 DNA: TGTGCCAGTAGTATGGGACAGAACAATCAGCCCCAGCATTTT; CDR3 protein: CASSMGQNNQPQHF
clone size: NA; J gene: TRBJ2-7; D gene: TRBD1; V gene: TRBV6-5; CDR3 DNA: TGTGCCAGCAGTTCCGGGACAGGGTTCTCCTACGAGCAGTACTTC; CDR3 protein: CASSSGTGFSYEQYF
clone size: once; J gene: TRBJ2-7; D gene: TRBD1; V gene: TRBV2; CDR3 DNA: TGTGCCAGCAGGCGGACAGGGGCCTACGAGCAGTACTTC; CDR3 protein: CASRRTGAYEQYF
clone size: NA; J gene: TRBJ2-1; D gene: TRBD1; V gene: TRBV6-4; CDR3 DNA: TGTGCCAGCAGTTCCGGGACAGGGTATTACAATGAGCAGTTCTTC; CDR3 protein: CASSSGTGYYNEQFF
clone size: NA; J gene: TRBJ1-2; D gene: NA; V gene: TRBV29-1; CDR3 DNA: TGCAGCGTTGTTACAGGGAACTATGGCTACACCTTC; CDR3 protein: CSVVTGNYGYTF
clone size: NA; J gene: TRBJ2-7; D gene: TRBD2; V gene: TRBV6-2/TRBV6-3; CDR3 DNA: TGTGCCAGCAGTTACTTCCGAGGACTAGCGGGGAACATAAGGACCTACGAGCAGTACTTC; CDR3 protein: CASSYFRGLAGNIRTYEQYF
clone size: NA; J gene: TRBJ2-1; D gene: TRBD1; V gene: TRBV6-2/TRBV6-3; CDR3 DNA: TGTGCCAGCAGTTACGGCGGGACAGGGTTTCTGGAGCAGTTCTTC; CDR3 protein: CASSYGGTGFLEQFF